What follows are 28 T cell receptor beta chains derived from one specimen sequenced in a study of blood T cell repertoires in COVID-19. Using immunoSEQ multiplex PCR, the repertoire was profiled, and TCRdb retains in-frame clones only, with some absent. The sample lists 170,000 or so clones, more than 85% occurring once. The sample taken for sequencing was peripheral blood. The receptors were sampled from a man aged 45-60 years with acute or convalescent COVID-19.

In the case of this clone: Different DNA sequences within this sample yield the same CDR3. The chain recombines TRBV19 with TRBJ1-5; TRBD1 might be the D (5 bases). Per germline, CDR1 LNHDA and CDR2 SQIVND (reference sequence). The CDR3 is 15 residues long. The ends were cut back, 3 bases at V and 0 bases at J, with 9 bases in the middle. The CDR3 region has the DNA TGTGCCAGTAGTATGGGGGGGAATAGCAATCAGCCCCAGCATTTT. It is translated as CASSMGGNSNQPQHF.

The chain carries TRBV20-1 and TRBJ2-7, with D maybe TRBD1 (6 bases). CDR1 and CDR2 (germline): DFQATT, SNEGSKA (reference sequence). V lost 3 bases and J 0 bases, leaving 12 bases between the germline ends. The length of the CDR3 is 14 residues. For the CDR3, the DNA is TGCAGTGCTAGTACAGACAGGAGCTCCTACGAGCAGTACGTC. Amino acid sequence: CSASTDRSSYEQYV.

V usage is TRBV6-5 and J usage is TRBJ2-1, with D uncertain. The V end was cut by 0 bases, the J end by 5 bases, with 5 bases between. Germline loops: CDR1 MNHEY, CDR2 SVGAGI. CDR3 length: 13 amino acids. The CDR3 loop reads CASSYSSNNEQFF. The CDR3 nucleotides are TGTGCCAGCAGTTACTCGTCCAACAATGAGCAGTTCTTC.

The chain combines TRBV6-2 or TRBV6-3 with TRBJ2-7; TRBD2 aligns across 7 bases. Looked up from germline, CDR1 is MNHEY and CDR2 is SVGEGT. The V gene end was trimmed by 6 bases and the J gene end by 2 bases; junction bases not matched to a gene: 13. The CDR3 covers 16 residues. The CDR3 DNA sequence: TGTGCCAGCAGCCGCCCTGGGGGGGTTCGACCCTACGAGCAGTACGTC. Its protein is CASSRPGGVRPYEQYV.

V is TRBV19 and J is TRBJ1-5; D perhaps matches TRBD1 (6 bases). The CDR3 loop spans 13 amino acids. In germline, CDR1 is LNHDA, CDR2 SQIVND (reference sequence). The V end lost 5 bases, the J end lost 5 bases, and 10 bases lay between the germline ends. CDR3 sequence: CASSGQGYQPQHF. The CDR3 bases are TGTGCCAGTAGTGGCCAGGGGTATCAGCCCCAGCATTTT.

The V call is TRBV2, the J call TRBJ2-7; possible D gene TRBD1, 6 bases. Germline V gene sequence: CDR1 SNHLY, CDR2 FYNNEI. V lost 6 bases and J 3 bases, leaving 12 bases between the germline ends. There are 13 residues in the CDR3. For the CDR3, the DNA is TGTGCCAGCAGAAGGTCAGGGGTCTACGAGCAGTACGTC. It specifies CASRRSGVYEQYV.

The chain uses TRBV6-5 and TRBJ1-1, with D hard to call. The V end lost 6 bases, the J end lost 5 bases, and 10 bases lay between the germline ends. This CDR3 is 12 amino acids long. Looked up from germline, CDR1 is MNHEY and CDR2 is SVGAGI. CDR3 nucleotides: TGTGCCAGCAGCCTTACTAGGACTGAAGCTTTCTTT. Its protein product is CASSLTRTEAFF.

The count of this clone is one. This chain joins TRBV9 and TRBJ2-7, with 11 bases identical to TRBD2. Germline lookup yields CDR1 SGDLS and CDR2 YYNGEE. The J segment lost 7 bases and the V segment lost 3 bases, leaving 6 bases of the junction unmatched. The CDR3 runs 14 residues. CDR3 DNA sequence: TGTGCCAGCAGCGGAGGGCCTAGCGGGAGGGAGCAGTACTTC. This gives the protein CASSGGPSGREQYF.

The J gene is TRBJ1-2, the V gene TRBV14; maybe TRBD1 (5 bases). Trimming left V 1 base short and J 2 bases short, with 5 bases between. The CDR3 is 13 amino acids. CDR1 is SGHDN, CDR2 FVKESK, per germline. In DNA, the CDR3 is TGTGCCAGCAGCCAAGCAGGGAACTATGGCTACACCTTC. Protein: CASSQAGNYGYTF.

The chain joins TRBV6-2 or TRBV6-3 to TRBJ2-4, with TRBD2 identical over 12 bases. Germline V CDR1 and CDR2: MNHEY, SVGEGT. The J segment lost 8 bases and the V segment lost 6 bases, leaving 5 bases of the junction unmatched. This CDR3 is 14 amino acids long. The CDR3 nucleotides are TGTGCCAGCAGCAGACTAGCGGGAGCGCACATTCAGTACTTC. Translating it yields CASSRLAGAHIQYF.

For the CDR3, the DNA is TGTGCCAGCAGTTTCACAGGGCGGCACGAGCAGTACGTC. Translation gives CASSFTGRHEQYV. The chain joins TRBV12-3 or TRBV12-4 to TRBJ2-7; maybe TRBD1 (6 bases). The ends were cut back, 3 bases at V and 5 bases at J, with 11 bases in the middle. This CDR3 comprises 13 residues.

The chain has TRBV6-6 and TRBJ2-2; possible D gene TRBD2, 5 bases. Trimming took off 6 bases at V and 1 base at J, with 12 bases between the two ends. CDR3 length equals 15 residues. The V gene's germline CDR1 is MNHNY and CDR2 SVGAGI (reference sequence). The CDR3 bases are TGTGCCAGCAGACGGACTGATAAGAACACCGGGGAGCTGTTTTTT. Its translation: CASRRTDKNTGELFF.

This clone has a handful of counts. V usage is TRBV28 and J usage is TRBJ1-5; the match to TRBD1 covers 7 bases. V lost 5 bases and J lost 3; bases outside the gene matches: 7. Germline V CDR1 and CDR2: MDHEN, SYDVKM. CDR3 size: 15 residues. The CDR3 region is CASSTTGTVNQPQHF. The CDR3, as DNA: TGTGCCAGCAGTACAACCGGGACAGTCAATCAGCCCCAGCATTTT. The variable domain in full, with the rest retrieved from reference TRBV28 and TRBJ1-5, is DVKVTQSSRYLVKRTGEKVFLECVQDMDHENMFWYRQDPGLGLRLIYFSYDVKMKEKGDIPEGYSVSREKKERFSLILESASTNQTSMYLCASSTTGTVNQPQHFGDGTRLSIL.

The chain uses TRBV27 and TRBJ2-2; 7 bases match TRBD2. Per the germline V gene, CDR1 is MNHEY and CDR2 is SMNVEV (reference sequence). The CDR3 extends over 16 amino acids. V dropped 5 bases and J dropped 6; count of bases not matched to a gene: 12. CDR3 amino acids: CASSSLAAVGPGELFF. The CDR3 DNA follows: TGTGCCAGCAGTAGCCTAGCGGCCGTAGGGCCCGGGGAGCTGTTTTTT.

This clone appeared a single time. The chain couples TRBV5-1 to TRBJ2-4, with D perhaps matching TRBD1 (6 bases). V lost 0 bases and J 5 bases, leaving 9 bases between the germline ends. CDR1 is SGHRS and CDR2 is YFSETQ in the germline V gene. The CDR3 totals 14 residues. The CDR3 here is CASSLGQVENIQYF. The CDR3 DNA follows: TGCGCCAGCAGCTTGGGACAGGTTGAAAACATTCAGTACTTC.

The rearrangement uses TRBV5-1 and TRBJ1-4, with D tentatively TRBD1 (5 bases). The V gene lost 5 bases and the J gene lost 8 bases, with 16 bases spanning the gap. The CDR3 has 14 amino acids. CDR1 and CDR2 from the germline V gene are SGHRS and YFSETQ. CDR3 protein: CASREGPTGEKLFF. In DNA, the CDR3 is TGCGCCAGCAGGGAGGGACCTACTGGGGAAAAACTGTTTTTT.

The V and J genes are TRBV11-1 and TRBJ1-6, with 7 bases matching TRBD1. The junction had 5 bases not matched to a gene; V was cut back by 4 bases and J by 8 bases. The CDR3 is 14 amino acids. Per germline, CDR1 SGHAT and CDR2 FQDESV (reference sequence). CDR3 nucleotides: TGTGCCAGCAGCTCGACAGGGAACGATTCACCCCTCCACTTT. Residues: CASSSTGNDSPLHF.

V is TRBV14 and J is TRBJ1-4, with TRBD1 matching over 10 bases. This CDR3 is built from 15 residues. V dropped 0 bases and J dropped 7; count of bases not matched to a gene: 2. Germline V CDR1 and CDR2: SGHDN, FVKESK. CDR3 amino acids: CASSQDRDRGEKLFF. CDR3 nucleotides: TGTGCCAGCAGCCAAGACCGGGACAGGGGTGAAAAACTGTTTTTT.

The chain employs TRBV2 and TRBJ2-5; TRBD2 is a possible D gene (6 bases). Trimming cost V 3 bases and J 2 bases, with 16 bases left between them. In germline, CDR1 is SNHLY, CDR2 FYNNEI. The CDR3 runs to 16 residues. CDR3 loop: CASSEKEGRMQETQYF. The CDR3 coding sequence is TGTGCCAGCAGTGAGAAGGAGGGGCGGATGCAAGAGACCCAGTACTTC.

This rearrangement joins TRBV27 to TRBJ1-4, with D tentatively TRBD1 (6 bases). The CDR3 is 13 amino acids. V was cut by 4 bases and J by 7 bases, with 10 bases left in between. Germline CDR1 is MNHEY and CDR2 is SMNVEV (reference sequence). DNA for the CDR3: TGTGCCAGCAGTTGGGGGCTCGGTGAAAAACTGTTTTTT. It codes for CASSWGLGEKLFF.

J is TRBJ2-2 and V is TRBV4-2; D remains ambiguous. This CDR3 region has 15 residues. Germline loops: CDR1 LGHNA, CDR2 YNFKEQ. V lost 1 base and J lost 8, with 14 bases in between. The CDR3 reads CASSQALTQTGELFF. CDR3 bases: TGTGCCAGCAGCCAAGCCTTAACCCAAACTGGGGAGCTGTTTTTT.

V and J are TRBV19 and TRBJ2-5; TRBD1 matches at 8 bases. This CDR3 contains 17 residues. Trimming took 0 bases from V and 5 from J; bases not matched to a gene: 11. Germline V gene data show CDR1 as LNHDA and CDR2 as SQIVND (reference sequence). The CDR3 loop reads CASSIDWQGAPGETQYF. The CDR3 DNA follows: TGTGCCAGTAGTATAGATTGGCAGGGGGCGCCTGGGGAGACCCAGTACTTC.

The CDR3 reads CASSLGQELSSPLHF. The CDR3 DNA follows: TGTGCCAGCAGTTTAGGACAGGAGTTGAGCTCACCCCTCCACTTT. The chain is built from TRBV27 and TRBJ1-6; TRBD1 matches at 7 bases. Per the germline V gene, CDR1 is MNHEY and CDR2 is SMNVEV (reference sequence). The CDR3 runs 15 residues. With V trimmed by 2 bases and J by 10 bases, 8 bases remained unmatched.

The chain is built from TRBV27 and TRBJ1-2, with 9 bases lining up with TRBD1. The germline V gene has CDR1 MNHEY and CDR2 SMNVEV (reference sequence). The CDR3 is made up of 13 amino acids. V lost 6 bases to trimming and J lost 8 bases; unmatched junction nucleotides: 7. For the CDR3, the DNA is TGTGCCAGCAGGTGGGGGACAGGGAGAGGCTACACCTTC. Its translation: CASRWGTGRGYTF.

The rearrangement joins TRBV28 to TRBJ2-1; 7 bases fit TRBD1. The CDR3 has 12 amino acids. The germline V gene encodes CDR1 MDHEN and CDR2 SYDVKM. The ends lost 10 bases at V and 7 bases at J; junction bases unmatched: 7. The CDR3 reads CATHDRANEQFF. The CDR3 bases are TGTGCCACTCACGACAGGGCAAATGAGCAGTTCTTC.

The CDR3: CASRADPGQPEAFF. CDR3 sequence (DNA): TGTGCCAGCAGAGCGGACCCCGGACAGCCTGAAGCTTTCTTT. The V and J genes are TRBV11-3 and TRBJ1-1; D may be TRBD1 (6 bases). Germline assignment: CDR1 SGHNT and CDR2 YENEEA. V was shortened by 6 bases and J by 6 bases, with 17 bases between the two germline ends. This CDR3 is built from 14 residues. Full variable domain (missing parts from reference TRBV11-3 and TRBJ1-1): EAGVVQSPRYKIIEKKQPVAFWCNPISGHNTLYWYLQNLGQGPELLIRYENEEAVDDSQLPKDRFSAERLKGVDSTLKIQPAELGDSAVYLCASRADPGQPEAFFGQGTRLTVV.

This clone was recorded only once. This chain uses TRBV27 with TRBJ1-5; 9 bases are a match to TRBD1. With 4 bases clipped from V and 6 bases from J, the junction kept 4 bases outside the gene matches. The CDR3 is 14 residues long. The V gene's germline CDR1 is MNHEY and CDR2 SMNVEV (reference sequence). CDR3 residues: CASSSGQGSQPQHF. Written as DNA, the CDR3 is TGTGCCAGCAGTTCCGGACAGGGGTCTCAGCCCCAGCATTTT.

The chain employs TRBV21-1 and TRBJ1-5; the tabulated D call, TRBD1, remains unverified against the DNA. TRBV21-1 is tagged as a pseudogene. This CDR3 has 16 residues. CDR3 residues: CASSNRGSRGNQPQHF. In DNA, the CDR3 is TGTGCCAGCAGCAATAGGGGCAGCCGGGGCAATCAGCCCCAGCATTTT.